The rows below give T cell receptor beta chains drawn from one sample of a study of CD4 and CD8 cells across lung adenocarcinoma regions. TCRdb itself ran the PCR reads through MiXCR, one entry per CDR3 protein. Among under 13,000 distinct CDR3 sequences listed, 40% to 65% were seen once. Material for sequencing was CD4+ T cells from the center of a lung tumor. These receptors were taken from a male donor with lung adenocarcinoma. The CD4 and CD8 labels of this study may be unreliable. The CDR3 runs from the conserved cysteine through the conserved F or W. A D gene is named only where the DNA matches it firmly. Size is omitted from some rows. Given values are once, few, many or a class for expanded clones.

J: TRBJ2-5; size: few; V: TRBV27; D: -; DNA: TGTGCCAGCAGTATACAGGGAGTAGAGACCCAGTACTTC; CDR3: CASSIQGVETQYF
J: TRBJ2-5; size: once; V: TRBV6-1; D: -; DNA: TGTGCCAGCAGTGTTGGTTTGGGCCAAGAGACCCAGTACTTC; CDR3: CASSVGLGQETQYF
J: TRBJ2-3; size: -; V: TRBV4-1; D: -; DNA: TGCGCCAGCAGCCAAGCTCTTCGTAGCGGCAGGACGCAGTACTTT; CDR3: CASSQALRSGRTQYF
J: TRBJ2-5; size: -; V: TRBV9; D: TRBD2; DNA: TGTGCCAGCAGCCCGTCTCCTTTAGCGGGGGGCCAAGAGACCCAGTACTTC; CDR3: CASSPSPLAGGQETQYF
J: TRBJ2-3; size: -; V: TRBV6-1; D: TRBD1; DNA: TGTGCCAGCAGGGCCCGGGACAGGCAAAACACAGATACGCAGTATTTT; CDR3: CASRARDRQNTDTQYF
J: TRBJ2-5; size: -; V: TRBV7-2; D: -; DNA: TGTGCGGGGCTCGGGGGCGCTGACCAAGAGACGCAGTACTTC; CDR3: CAGLGGADQETQYF
J: TRBJ2-1; size: large; V: TRBV6-5; D: -; DNA: TGTGCCAGCAGTTACTCTTACGGGATTCGAGGGGCCTACAATGAGCAGTTCTTC; CDR3: CASSYSYGIRGAYNEQFF
J: TRBJ1-2; size: few; V: TRBV6-1; D: TRBD1; DNA: TGTGCCAGCAGAGGGACAGGGGGCGAGGTATTGGTCGGCTACACCTTC; CDR3: CASRGTGGEVLVGYTF
J: TRBJ2-7; size: -; V: TRBV6-1; D: -; DNA: TGTGCCAGCAGTGACGGGGGCCGCTACGAGCAGTACTTC; CDR3: CASSDGGRYEQYF
J: TRBJ2-1; size: -; V: TRBV10-3; D: -; DNA: TGTGCCATCAGTGAGTCAACAGGGCTCAATGAGCAGTTCTTC; CDR3: CAISESTGLNEQFF
J: TRBJ2-4; size: few; V: TRBV6-1; D: TRBD1; DNA: TGTGCCAGCATCGAGGTTCCAGGGGGTAAAAACATTCAGTACTTC; CDR3: CASIEVPGGKNIQYF
J: TRBJ2-5; size: -; V: TRBV6-1; D: TRBD2; DNA: TGTGCCGGGAGTGAGGCGAGCGGGGGGCAAGAGACCCAGTATTTC; CDR3: CAGSEASGGQETQYF
J: TRBJ2-5; size: -; V: TRBV7-2; D: TRBD2; DNA: TGTGCCAGCAGCTTAGGCGGGGGGCAAAACACCCAGTACTTC; CDR3: CASSLGGGQNTQYF
J: TRBJ2-3; size: many; V: TRBV6-1; D: -; DNA: TGTGCCAGCACCCCTTCGTATGTCACAGATACGCAGTATTTT; CDR3: CASTPSYVTDTQYF
J: TRBJ2-3; size: -; V: TRBV6-1; D: -; DNA: TGTGCCAGCAGGGGGGCCGGGTTTTGTGACACAGAGACGCAGTATTTC; CDR3: CASRGAGFCDTETQYF
J: TRBJ2-2; size: -; V: TRBV6-1; D: TRBD2; DNA: TGTGCCAGCAGTCAGAGCGGGGGGAACACCGAGGAGCAGTTTTTT; CDR3: CASSQSGGNTEEQFF
J: TRBJ2-2; size: medium-sized; V: TRBV6-5; D: TRBD1; DNA: TGTGCCAGCAGTCACGGGACAGGGGGTCCCGGGGAGCTGTTTTTT; CDR3: CASSHGTGGPGELFF
J: TRBJ2-6; size: -; V: TRBV6-1; D: -; DNA: TGTGCCAGCAGTATCGGGGCTATCGCACACCCGTGGGCCTACGAGCAGTCTTTC; CDR3: CASSIGAIAHPWAYEQSF
J: TRBJ2-5; size: large; V: TRBV7-2; D: TRBD2; DNA: TGTGCCAGCAGCCCCACGACTAGCGGGTGGGGAGAGACCCAGTACTTC; CDR3: CASSPTTSGWGETQYF
J: TRBJ2-1; size: few; V: TRBV10-1; D: -; DNA: TGCGCCAGCAGTGGAGGAGCGGCAATTCTGGACAATGAGCAGTTCTTC; CDR3: CASSGGAAILDNEQFF
J: TRBJ2-7; size: few; V: TRBV20-1; D: TRBD2; DNA: TGCAGTGCTAGAGATGAGACTAGCTGGAACTACGAGCAGTACTTC; CDR3: CSARDETSWNYEQYF
J: TRBJ2-5; size: -; V: TRBV6-5; D: -; DNA: TGTGCCAGCAGTAACCCGTGGGAGACCCAGTACTTC; CDR3: CASSNPWETQYF
J: TRBJ1-2; size: many; V: TRBV6-2/TRBV6-3; D: -; DNA: TGTGCCAGCAGTTACTCGGGACTATCGTCCGGCTACACCTTC; CDR3: CASSYSGLSSGYTF
J: TRBJ2-7; size: -; V: TRBV27; D: TRBD1; DNA: TGTGCCAGCAGTCGACTCCCTCCAGGGGGTTCCTACGAGCAGTACTTC; CDR3: CASSRLPPGGSYEQYF
J: TRBJ2-1; size: large; V: TRBV6-1; D: TRBD2; DNA: TGTGCCAGCAGGCCGAGCGGACTAGCGGGAGTCCTTTCTAGGGATGAGCAGTTCTTC; CDR3: CASRPSGLAGVLSRDEQFF
J: TRBJ1-5; size: -; V: TRBV6-1; D: -; DNA: TGTGCCAGCAACAAACTTTGGGACGGCTGGCCCCAGCATTTT; CDR3: CASNKLWDGWPQHF
J: TRBJ2-7; size: few; V: TRBV9; D: TRBD2; DNA: TGTGCCAGCACGGCGGGGGGGCCGGGCGGCGAGCAGTACTTC; CDR3: CASTAGGPGGEQYF
J: TRBJ2-1; size: many; V: TRBV11-3; D: -; DNA: TGTGCCAGCAGCCTAACAGGGACCCACAATGAGCAGTTCTTC; CDR3: CASSLTGTHNEQFF
J: TRBJ2-1; size: medium-sized; V: TRBV7-2; D: TRBD2; DNA: TGTGCCAGCAGACCCTCGCGGGGGGAACGCAATGAGCAGTTCTTC; CDR3: CASRPSRGERNEQFF
J: TRBJ2-3; size: -; V: TRBV6-5; D: TRBD2; DNA: TGTGCCAGCAGTTTTGGTAGCGGGGAGGCCAAAGATACGCAGTATTTT; CDR3: CASSFGSGEAKDTQYF
J: TRBJ2-3; size: medium-sized; V: TRBV6-1; D: TRBD2; DNA: TGTGCCAGCAGTGAGGTCGCGGGGGGGGGAACAGATACGCAGTATTTT; CDR3: CASSEVAGGGTDTQYF
J: TRBJ2-3; size: -; V: TRBV10-3; D: -; DNA: TGTGCCCTGGGCCTCCAGGCTGTGAGCACAGAGACGCTGTATTTT; CDR3: CALGLQAVSTETLYF
J: TRBJ2-1; size: -; V: TRBV6-1; D: -; DNA: TGTGCCAGTAGTAAAAGGGGGACTGACAATGAGCAGTTCTTC; CDR3: CASSKRGTDNEQFF
J: TRBJ2-7; size: -; V: TRBV7-8; D: TRBD1; DNA: TGTGCCAGCAACCCAATAGGGACAGGGAACGAGCAGTACTTC; CDR3: CASNPIGTGNEQYF
J: TRBJ2-6; size: few; V: TRBV9; D: TRBD1; DNA: TGTGCCAGCAGCCCCCGACAGGGGGCGCTCCCTGGGGCCAACGTCCTGACTTTC; CDR3: CASSPRQGALPGANVLTF
J: TRBJ2-5; size: -; V: TRBV12-3/TRBV12-4; D: -; DNA: TGTGCCAGCACCTCCTCCTCTCAAGAGACCCAGTACTTC; CDR3: CASTSSSQETQYF
J: TRBJ1-6; size: -; V: TRBV4-1; D: TRBD1; DNA: TGCGCCAGCAGCCAATCCACAGGGGAGGTTTCACCCCTCCACTTT; CDR3: CASSQSTGEVSPLHF
J: TRBJ2-7; size: few; V: TRBV6-1; D: TRBD2; DNA: TGTGCCAGCAGTGAAACGTGGACTAGCGGGACCAATGAGCAGTACTTC; CDR3: CASSETWTSGTNEQYF
J: TRBJ2-5; size: once; V: TRBV10-1; D: -; DNA: TGCGCCAGGGGTGACGGGCGACGTGGCACAGATACGCAGTACTTC; CDR3: CARGDGRRGTDTQYF
J: TRBJ2-3; size: -; V: TRBV27; D: TRBD2; DNA: TGTGCCAGCAGAGCCACGGGGCTAGCGGGACAGTCAGCCAAAGATACGCAGTATTTT; CDR3: CASRATGLAGQSAKDTQYF
J: TRBJ1-1; size: -; V: TRBV6-2/TRBV6-3; D: TRBD1; DNA: TGTGCCAGCAGGGTACGACAGGGTGCGATGAACACTGAAGCTTTCTTT; CDR3: CASRVRQGAMNTEAFF
J: TRBJ2-3; size: many; V: TRBV6-1; D: TRBD1; DNA: TGTGCCAGCAAGAGACAGGGGGCTACCTTTACCACAGATACGCAGTATTTT; CDR3: CASKRQGATFTTDTQYF
J: TRBJ2-7; size: -; V: TRBV3-1; D: TRBD2; DNA: TGTGCCAGCGGGACTAGATTCTACGAGCAGTACTTC; CDR3: CASGTRFYEQYF
J: TRBJ2-1; size: -; V: TRBV4-1; D: -; DNA: TGCGCCAGCAGCCAAGAGGGGGCCACAGGTTACAATGAGCAGTTCTTC; CDR3: CASSQEGATGYNEQFF
J: TRBJ2-3; size: -; V: TRBV7-6; D: -; DNA: TGTGCCAGCGGGTTCGGGACTTTTTCCCCAGATACGCAGTATTTT; CDR3: CASGFGTFSPDTQYF
J: TRBJ2-3; size: -; V: TRBV6-4; D: -; DNA: TGTGCCAGCCGTGACTCGGGTCGCTGGGGCACAGACACTCAGTATTTT; CDR3: CASRDSGRWGTDTQYF
J: TRBJ2-3; size: medium-sized; V: TRBV7-2; D: -; DNA: TGTGCCAGCAGCTTCCGGAGAACAGATACGCAGTATTTT; CDR3: CASSFRRTDTQYF
J: TRBJ1-2; size: many; V: TRBV6-1; D: -; DNA: TGTGCCAGCAGTGAAGCTTCCGGTTCTGGTGGCTACACCTTC; CDR3: CASSEASGSGGYTF
J: TRBJ2-2; size: -; V: TRBV6-1; D: -; DNA: TGTGCCAGCAGTCGGTCCTTGGGGGATTTGATCACCGGGGAGCTGTTTTTT; CDR3: CASSRSLGDLITGELFF
J: TRBJ2-7; size: medium-sized; V: TRBV10-1; D: -; DNA: TGCGCCAGCAGTGCCGACAGGTCCGGCGAGCAGTACTTC; CDR3: CASSADRSGEQYF
J: TRBJ1-2; size: -; V: TRBV27; D: -; DNA: TGTGCCAGCAGTTTAAATCCTTTTAACTATGGCTACACCTTC; CDR3: CASSLNPFNYGYTF
J: TRBJ2-4; size: -; V: TRBV6-4; D: -; DNA: TGTGCCAGCAGTCTCACGGCGGCTAGGGGGGGGTCGGCCAAAAACACGCAGTACTTC; CDR3: CASSLTAARGGSAKNTQYF
J: TRBJ2-1; size: large; V: TRBV6-5; D: TRBD2; DNA: TGTGCCAGCAGTTTCTGGACTAGCGGGGACTCCTACAATGAGCAGTTCTTC; CDR3: CASSFWTSGDSYNEQFF
J: TRBJ2-5; size: -; V: TRBV11-2; D: -; DNA: TGTGCCAGCAGCTTAGCCTCCGCCGGGCCTACACCAAAGACCCAGTACTTC; CDR3: CASSLASAGPTPKTQYF
J: TRBJ2-5; size: -; V: TRBV7-7; D: -; DNA: TGTGCTAGCAGCTTACGGCAGGGCAGGCAAGAGACCCAGTACTTC; CDR3: CASSLRQGRQETQYF
J: TRBJ2-1; size: medium-sized; V: TRBV27; D: TRBD2; DNA: TGTGCCAGCAGTCCCCAATTCAGCGGGATGGGGGAGCAGTTCTTC; CDR3: CASSPQFSGMGEQFF